These T cell receptor beta chains were read from a single sample in a study of technical replicates of blood from a few donors. The protocol was immunoSEQ multiplex PCR, while the TCRdb copy is restricted to in-frame clones and leaves out a portion. The sample carries fewer than 90,000 clones, roughly 93% recorded once. Sample: T cells isolated from PBMCs. The receptors originated from a human donor in good health. The CDR3 runs from the conserved cysteine through the conserved F or W. A D gene is named only where the DNA matches it firmly. Expanded clones are given a class, and other clones once, few, many or no size at all.

D gene,clone size,V gene,CDR3 protein
TRBD2,NA,TRBV27,CASSLAGALDTQYF
NA,NA,TRBV28,CASNSGGATEAFF
TRBD1,NA,TRBV7-9,CASSPRDRGSTEAFF
NA,NA,TRBV7-2,CASSLLSSPTYGYTF
TRBD2,NA,TRBV13,CASSLDLGGSVSQETQYF
NA,NA,TRBV2,CASSDDGEGGEQYF
NA,NA,TRBV6-5,CASSYSRGGVSGYTF
NA,NA,TRBV29-1,CSVVMLEGNTIYF
TRBD2,once,TRBV7-8,CASSLTAEGSGGYNEQFF
NA,NA,TRBV10-1,CASSRTSPTRDQYF
TRBD1,once,TRBV13,CASSLGPGGPTNYGYTF
NA,NA,TRBV5-1,CASRGLGGTDTQYF
TRBD1,NA,TRBV6-1,CASRPGQGRQPQHF
NA,few,TRBV30,CAWSVLGGTTEAFF
TRBD1,NA,TRBV2,CASLWTDRAAWNEQFF
TRBD1,NA,TRBV7-9,CASSIRGKETQYF
NA,once,TRBV2,CASRSPGKRTEAFF
TRBD1,NA,TRBV29-1,CSVAQGEFYEQYF
TRBD1,once,TRBV19,CASPGTGTISSSYEQYF
NA,NA,TRBV28,CATFVGGGVWEETQYF
TRBD1,NA,TRBV15,CATSRDEGLQGIADTQYF
NA,NA,TRBV13,CASRVEAGNTIYF
TRBD2,NA,TRBV28,CASSLKVAGDHEQYF
TRBD1,NA,TRBV2,CASSVYRGVTEAFF
NA,NA,TRBV7-9,CASSSRANYNEQFF
TRBD1,NA,TRBV14,CASSPGTGGRNEQFF
NA,NA,TRBV4-2,CASSQDVRITPDQYF
TRBD1,once,TRBV5-1,CASSLGQGSTDTQYF
NA,NA,TRBV5-4,CASSFISQANYGYTF
NA,NA,TRBV12-5,CASGLVLQGSNQPQHF
NA,NA,TRBV15,CATGRYNQPQHF
NA,NA,TRBV4-1,CASSPYLVSGNTIYF
NA,few,TRBV13,CASSNQYNSPLHF